Presented here are 15 T cell receptor beta chains from one specimen sequenced in a study of T cells in tuberculosis. Sequenced by immunoSEQ multiplex PCR; TCRdb stores in-frame clones only, minus some. The sample consists of 54,000 or so clones, approximately 80% of them appearing once. Thawed, overnight-rested PBMC were stained with GMM-loaded CD1B tetramer, viability dye and anti-CD3, then sorted. The CD1B tetramers carried C32 glucose monomycolate purified from Rhodococcus equi. The sample taken for sequencing was CD1b-GMM tetramer-negative cells sorted from PBMCs. The receptors come from an adult woman with latent tuberculosis.

This clone occurred a few times. The genes are TRBV29-1 and TRBJ2-1; 7 bases agree with TRBD2. Germline CDR1 and CDR2: SQVTM and ANQGSEA. The CDR3 runs 13 residues. The junction had 12 bases not matched to a gene; V was cut back by 6 bases and J by 10 bases. CDR3 DNA: TGCAGCGTGGGGGGGTCAGGGACGACAGAGCAGTTCTTC. This gives the protein CSVGGSGTTEQFF.

About this clone itself: Other nucleotide sequences in the sample specify the same CDR3. The chain couples TRBV5-6 to TRBJ2-5; D is unclear. Germline-derived CDR1 and CDR2 are SGHDT and YYEEEE. With 3 bases removed from V and 5 bases from J, the gap between germline ends came to 5 bases. The CDR3 loop spans 11 amino acids. The CDR3 DNA reads as TGTGCCAGCAGCTCCAGGGAGACCCAGTACTTC. Amino acids: CASSSRETQYF.

This chain joins TRBV29-1 and TRBJ2-1, with no clear D. CDR1 is SQVTM and CDR2 is ANQGSEA in the germline V gene. CDR3 length: 13 amino acids. The ends were cut back, 5 bases at V and 9 bases at J, with 17 bases in the middle. In DNA form, the CDR3 reads TGCAGCGTTCTGACTCTGGTGACGGGTGAGCAGTTCTTC. Translating it yields CSVLTLVTGEQFF.

This chain joins TRBV28 and TRBJ2-2, with a possible D match to TRBD2 (5 bases). V was trimmed by 11 bases and J by 7 bases, leaving 11 bases between them. From germline, CDR1 is MDHEN and CDR2 SYDVKM. The CDR3 consists of 11 residues. The CDR3 sequence: CAGGAIGELFF. The CDR3 DNA sequence: TGTGCCGGAGGAGCGATCGGGGAGCTGTTTTTT.

This clone appeared a few times. The V call is TRBV5-1, the J call TRBJ2-3; a weak D match, TRBD2 (6 bases). Germline-derived CDR1 and CDR2 are SGHRS and YFSETQ. CDR3 length: 14 amino acids. Trimming took 0 bases from V and 4 from J, leaving 9 bases between them. CDR3 in DNA: TGCGCCAGCAGCTTGGCGGGAGATGCAGATACGCAGTATTTT. As protein: CASSLAGDADTQYF.

The chain combines TRBV2 with TRBJ2-3; 9 nucleotides agree with TRBD1. From germline, CDR1 is SNHLY and CDR2 FYNNEI. Germline trimming cut 3 bases from V and 4 bases from J; bases unmatched to any gene: 2. This CDR3 has 14 residues. The CDR3 spells CASSEDRGPDTQYF. In DNA form, the CDR3 reads TGTGCCAGCAGTGAGGACAGGGGACCAGATACGCAGTATTTT.

This clone has a handful of counts. This sequence joins TRBV27 and TRBJ1-4, with TRBD1 as a possible D gene (5 bases). The V end was cut by 8 bases, the J end by 0 bases, with 16 bases between. There are 16 residues in the CDR3. In germline, CDR1 is MNHEY, CDR2 SMNVEV (reference sequence). In DNA form, the CDR3 reads TGTGCCAGCTCCAGGGTTCCCCCATCAACTAATGAAAAACTGTTTTTT. Residues: CASSRVPPSTNEKLFF.

The chain couples TRBV28 to TRBJ2-1, with 13 bases fitting TRBD2. Germline V gene lookup returns CDR1 MDHEN and CDR2 SYDVKM. Unmatched junction bases numbered 6, after V lost 7 bases and J lost 6 bases. The CDR3 is 15 amino acids. The CDR3 nucleotides are TGTGCCAGCAAGATCGGACTAGCGGGAGCCAATGAGCAGTTCTTC. Protein sequence: CASKIGLAGANEQFF.

This chain joins TRBV28 and TRBJ1-5; 9 bases align to TRBD1. The CDR3 consists of 16 residues. Trimming removed 8 bases from V and 4 bases from J; junction bases left unmatched: 12. From germline, CDR1 is MDHEN and CDR2 SYDVKM. The CDR3 region has the DNA TGTGCCAGCGCCGAGGCCCCCGGGACAGGGAATCAGCCCCAGCATTTT. It specifies CASAEAPGTGNQPQHF.

The V call is TRBV7-2, the J call TRBJ2-5; 8 positions match TRBD2. Trimming cost V 5 bases and J 4 bases; bases outside gene matches: 6. The CDR3 contains 14 residues. Germline loops: CDR1 SGHTA, CDR2 FQGNSA. CDR3 region: CASSARGGLETQYF. The CDR3 DNA reads TGTGCCAGCAGCGCCCGGGGGGGCTTAGAGACCCAGTACTTC.

The chain uses TRBV18 and TRBJ2-5; unclear D gene. CDR3 size: 14 residues. Trimming removed 4 bases from V and 6 bases from J, with 15 bases in between. Per the germline V gene, CDR1 is KGHSH and CDR2 is LQKENI. The DNA of the CDR3 is TGTGCCAGCTCACTACCCGGTCAGGCTAAGACCCAGTACTTC. This gives the protein CASSLPGQAKTQYF. Combining the CDR3 with reference TRBV18 and TRBJ2-5 gives the whole variable domain NAGVMQNPRHLVRRRGQEARLRCSPMKGHSHVYWYRQLPEEGLKFMVYLQKENIIDESGMPKERFSAEFPKEGPSILRIQQVVRGDSAAYFCASSLPGQAKTQYFGPGTRLLVL.

The chain joins TRBV5-1 to TRBJ1-4; D is unresolved. This CDR3 region has 14 residues. Germline lookup yields CDR1 SGHRS and CDR2 YFSETQ. V lost 5 bases to trimming and J lost 7 bases, with 15 bases between them. CDR3 sequence reads: CASRLESPGEKLFF. The CDR3 bases are TGCGCCAGCAGACTAGAGTCTCCGGGTGAAAAACTGTTTTTT.

This clone was picked up one time. The chain carries TRBV7-2 and TRBJ2-7, with TRBD2 as a possible D gene (6 bases). The CDR3 spans 16 residues. Trimming left V 5 bases short and J 2 bases short, with 19 bases between. Germline CDR1 is SGHTA and CDR2 is FQGNSA. The CDR3 DNA reads TGTGCCAGCAGCCCGGGACTCCGCGGGTCAACCTACGAGCAGTACTTC. It encodes CASSPGLRGSTYEQYF.

The chain links TRBV11-3 to TRBJ1-1; possible D gene TRBD1, 5 bases. The V and J ends lost 7 bases and 7 bases respectively, with 13 bases between them. This CDR3 comprises 12 residues. Germline V gives CDR1 SGHNT, CDR2 YENEEA. The CDR3 nucleotides are TGTGCCAGCATGGGGGGTGCGGTTGAAGCTTTCTTT. It yields the protein CASMGGAVEAFF.

The rearrangement uses TRBV5-4 and TRBJ2-3; 9 bases are a match to TRBD1. Germline CDR1 SGHNT, CDR2 YYREEE (reference sequence). V trimming: 1 base; J trimming: 5 bases; junction bases outside the gene matches: 5. The CDR3 runs 15 residues. The CDR3 is CASSLKQGAGDTQYF. DNA of the CDR3: TGTGCCAGCAGCTTGAAACAGGGGGCTGGAGATACGCAGTATTTT.